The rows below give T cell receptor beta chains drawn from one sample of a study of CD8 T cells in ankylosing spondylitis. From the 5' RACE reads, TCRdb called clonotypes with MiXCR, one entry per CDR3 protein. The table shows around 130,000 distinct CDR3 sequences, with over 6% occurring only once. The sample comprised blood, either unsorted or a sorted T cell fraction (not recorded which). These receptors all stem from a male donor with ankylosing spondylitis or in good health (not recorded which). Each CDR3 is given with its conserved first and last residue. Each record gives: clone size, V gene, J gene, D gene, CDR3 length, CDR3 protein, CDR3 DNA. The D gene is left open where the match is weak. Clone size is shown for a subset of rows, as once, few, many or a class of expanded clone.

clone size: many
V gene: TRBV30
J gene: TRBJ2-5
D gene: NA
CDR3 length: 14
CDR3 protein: CACHVGIWEETQYF
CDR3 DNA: TGTGCCTGTCATGTGGGGATCTGGGAAGAGACCCAGTACTTC

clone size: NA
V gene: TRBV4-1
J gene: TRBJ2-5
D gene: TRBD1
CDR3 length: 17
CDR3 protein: CASSQTRQGVTQATQYF
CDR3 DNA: TGCGCCAGCAGCCAAACGCGGCAGGGGGTGACCCAGGCGACCCAGTACTTC

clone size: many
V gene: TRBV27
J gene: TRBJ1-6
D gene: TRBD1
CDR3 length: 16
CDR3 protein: CASSPGTGIFNSPLHF
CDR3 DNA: TGTGCCAGCAGCCCAGGGACAGGGATATTTAATTCACCCCTCCACTTT

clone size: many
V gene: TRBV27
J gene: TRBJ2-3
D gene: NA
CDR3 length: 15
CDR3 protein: CASTESVARSDTQYF
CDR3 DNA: TGTGCCAGCACCGAGTCGGTGGCGCGTTCGGATACGCAGTATTTT

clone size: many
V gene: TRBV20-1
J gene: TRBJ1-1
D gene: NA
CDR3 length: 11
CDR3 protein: CSARASTEAFF
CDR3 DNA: TGCAGTGCTAGAGCGAGCACTGAAGCTTTCTTT

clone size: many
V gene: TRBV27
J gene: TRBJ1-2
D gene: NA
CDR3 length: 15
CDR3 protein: CASSSSGVPNYGYTF
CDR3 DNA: TGTGCCAGCAGTTCGTCAGGGGTCCCTAACTATGGCTACACCTTC

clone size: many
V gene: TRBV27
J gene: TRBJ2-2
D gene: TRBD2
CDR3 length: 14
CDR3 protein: CASGLAGVTGELFF
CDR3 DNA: TGTGCCAGCGGACTAGCGGGAGTGACCGGGGAGCTGTTTTTT

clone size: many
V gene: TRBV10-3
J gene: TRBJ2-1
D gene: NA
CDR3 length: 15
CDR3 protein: CAISENSGSYNEQFF
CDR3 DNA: TGTGCCATCAGTGAAAATAGCGGTTCCTACAATGAGCAGTTCTTC

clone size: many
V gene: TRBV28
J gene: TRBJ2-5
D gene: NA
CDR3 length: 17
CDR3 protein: CASSSSGGLGIRETQYF
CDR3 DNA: TGTGCCAGCAGTTCGAGTGGAGGACTGGGAATTCGAGAGACCCAGTACTTC

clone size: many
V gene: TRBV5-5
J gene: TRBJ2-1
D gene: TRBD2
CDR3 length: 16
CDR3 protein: CASSFWSAGGLGEQFF
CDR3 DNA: TGTGCCAGCAGCTTTTGGTCTGCGGGGGGGCTGGGTGAGCAGTTCTTC

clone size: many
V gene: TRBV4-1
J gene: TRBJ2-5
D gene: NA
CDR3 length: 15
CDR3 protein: CASSRSSSYEETQYF
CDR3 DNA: TGCGCCAGCAGCCGTTCCTCAAGCTATGAGGAGACCCAGTACTTC

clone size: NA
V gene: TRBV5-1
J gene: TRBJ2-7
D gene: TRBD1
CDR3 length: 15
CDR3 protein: CASSSWTGVSYEQNF
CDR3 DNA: TGCGCCAGCAGCAGTTGGACAGGCGTCAGCTACGAGCAGAACTTC

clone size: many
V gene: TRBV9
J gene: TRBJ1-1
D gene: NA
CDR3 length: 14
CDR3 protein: CASSPSKGNTEAFF
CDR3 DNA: TGTGCCAGCAGCCCCAGTAAGGGGAACACTGAAGCTTTCTTT

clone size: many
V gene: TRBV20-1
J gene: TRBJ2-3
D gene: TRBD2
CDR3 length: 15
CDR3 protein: CSAEGTSLSTDTQYF
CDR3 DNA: TGCAGTGCTGAAGGGACTAGTCTTAGCACAGATACGCAGTATTTT

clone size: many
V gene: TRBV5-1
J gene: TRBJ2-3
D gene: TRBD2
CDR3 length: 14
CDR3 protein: CASGSGVGTDTQYF
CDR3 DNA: TGCGCCAGCGGTAGCGGGGTTGGCACAGATACGCAGTATTTT

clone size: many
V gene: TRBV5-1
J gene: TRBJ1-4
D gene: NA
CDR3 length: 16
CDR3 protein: CASSFGRSPPEEKLFF
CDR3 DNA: TGCGCCAGCAGCTTCGGGAGATCACCTCCGGAAGAAAAACTGTTTTTT

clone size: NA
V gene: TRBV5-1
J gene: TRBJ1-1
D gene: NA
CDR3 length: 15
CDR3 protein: CASSLWAAGDAEAFF
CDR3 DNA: TGCGCCAGCAGCTTGTGGGCGGCAGGGGATGCTGAAGCTTTCTTT

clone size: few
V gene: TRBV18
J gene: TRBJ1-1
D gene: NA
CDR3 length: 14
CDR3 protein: CASSKQELNTEAFF
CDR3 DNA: TGTGCCAGCTCAAAACAGGAGTTGAACACTGAAGCTTTCTTT

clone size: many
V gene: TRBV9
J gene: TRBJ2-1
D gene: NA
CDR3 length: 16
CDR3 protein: CASSIRDGGSYNEQFF
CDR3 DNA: TGTGCCAGCAGCATCCGGGACGGGGGCTCCTACAATGAGCAGTTCTTC

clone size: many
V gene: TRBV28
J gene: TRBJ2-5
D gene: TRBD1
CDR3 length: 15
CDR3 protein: CASSPGTGFGETQYF
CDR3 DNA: TGTGCCAGCAGTCCCGGGACAGGGTTTGGAGAGACCCAGTACTTC

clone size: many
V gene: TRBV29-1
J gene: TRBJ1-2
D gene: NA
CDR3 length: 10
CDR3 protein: CSAEQRGYTF
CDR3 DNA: TGCAGCGCGGAACAGCGGGGCTACACCTTC

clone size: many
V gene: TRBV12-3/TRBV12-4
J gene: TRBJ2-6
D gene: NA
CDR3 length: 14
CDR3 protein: CASSLNSGANVLTF
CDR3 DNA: TGTGCCAGCAGTCTTAACTCTGGGGCCAACGTCCTGACTTTC

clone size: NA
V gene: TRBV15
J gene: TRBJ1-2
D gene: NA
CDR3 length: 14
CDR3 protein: CAMGSGQSNYGYTF
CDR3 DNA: TGTGCCATGGGCTCCGGACAGAGTAACTATGGCTACACCTTC

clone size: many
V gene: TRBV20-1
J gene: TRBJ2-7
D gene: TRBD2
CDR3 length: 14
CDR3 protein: CSAKYSGTGNEQYF
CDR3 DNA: TGCAGTGCAAAATATAGCGGGACGGGGAACGAGCAGTACTTC

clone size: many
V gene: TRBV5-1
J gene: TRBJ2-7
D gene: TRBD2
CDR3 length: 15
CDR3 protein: CASTSGASGYYEQYF
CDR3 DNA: TGCGCCAGCACCTCTGGGGCTAGCGGATACTACGAGCAGTACTTC

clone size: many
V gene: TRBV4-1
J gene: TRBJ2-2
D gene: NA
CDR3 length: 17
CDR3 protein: CASSQLGARGGTGELFF
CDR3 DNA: TGCGCCAGCAGCCAACTTGGGGCTAGGGGCGGCACCGGGGAGCTGTTTTTT

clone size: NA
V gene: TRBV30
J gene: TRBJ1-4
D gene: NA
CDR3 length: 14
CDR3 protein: CAWSTRGNNEKLFF
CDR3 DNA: TGTGCCTGGAGTACTAGGGGTAATAATGAAAAACTGTTTTTT

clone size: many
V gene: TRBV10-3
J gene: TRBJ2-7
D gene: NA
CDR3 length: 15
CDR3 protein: CATDGGAEGSYEQYF
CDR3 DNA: TGTGCCACGGACGGTGGAGCCGAAGGTTCCTACGAGCAGTACTTC

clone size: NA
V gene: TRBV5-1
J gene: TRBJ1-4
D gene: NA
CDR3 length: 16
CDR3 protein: CASSLTGSATNEKLFF
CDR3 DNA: TGCGCCAGCAGCCTGACTGGGAGTGCAACTAATGAAAAACTGTTTTTT

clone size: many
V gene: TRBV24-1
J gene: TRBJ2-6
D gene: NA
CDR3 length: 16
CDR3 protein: CATSDVTGPGANVLTF
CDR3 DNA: TGTGCCACCAGTGACGTCACAGGGCCTGGGGCCAACGTCCTGACTTTC

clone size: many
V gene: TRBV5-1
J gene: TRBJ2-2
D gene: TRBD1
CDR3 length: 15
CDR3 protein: CASTPGQADTGELFF
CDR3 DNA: TGCGCCAGCACCCCGGGACAGGCCGACACCGGGGAGCTGTTTTTT

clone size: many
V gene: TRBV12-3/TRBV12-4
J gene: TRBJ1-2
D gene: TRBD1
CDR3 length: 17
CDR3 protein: CASSLSGDRMRLGGYTF
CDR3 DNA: TGTGCCAGCAGCCTATCCGGGGACAGGATGCGTTTGGGCGGCTACACCTTC

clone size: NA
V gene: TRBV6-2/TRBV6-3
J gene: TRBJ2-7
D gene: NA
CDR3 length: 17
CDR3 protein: CASSSPTQGLGAYEQYF
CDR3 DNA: TGTGCCAGCAGTTCTCCTACCCAGGGATTGGGGGCCTACGAGCAGTACTTC

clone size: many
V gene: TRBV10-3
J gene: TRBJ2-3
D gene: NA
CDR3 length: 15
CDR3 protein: CAISGTDSSTDTQYF
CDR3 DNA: TGTGCCATCAGTGGGACGGACAGTAGCACAGATACGCAGTATTTT

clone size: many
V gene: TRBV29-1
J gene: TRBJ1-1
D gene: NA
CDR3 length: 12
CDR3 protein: CSVSRDGIEAFF
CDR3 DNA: TGCAGCGTTTCCCGGGACGGAATTGAAGCTTTCTTT

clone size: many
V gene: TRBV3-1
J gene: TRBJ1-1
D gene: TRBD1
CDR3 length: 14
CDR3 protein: CASSHGQVNTEAFF
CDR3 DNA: TGTGCCAGCAGCCATGGACAGGTGAACACTGAAGCTTTCTTT

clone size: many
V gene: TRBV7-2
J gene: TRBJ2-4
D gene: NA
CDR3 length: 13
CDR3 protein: CASSLGLGDIQYF
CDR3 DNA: TGTGCCAGCAGCTTAGGGCTAGGGGACATTCAGTACTTC

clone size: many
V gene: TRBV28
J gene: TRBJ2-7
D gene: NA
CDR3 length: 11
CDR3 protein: CASKVEDEQYF
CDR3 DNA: TGTGCCAGCAAAGTTGAGGACGAGCAGTACTTC

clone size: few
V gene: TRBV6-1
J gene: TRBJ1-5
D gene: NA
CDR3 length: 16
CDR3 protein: CASSSPSHGSNQPQHF
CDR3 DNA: TGTGCCAGCAGCTCCCCGTCTCATGGTAGCAATCAGCCCCAGCATTTT

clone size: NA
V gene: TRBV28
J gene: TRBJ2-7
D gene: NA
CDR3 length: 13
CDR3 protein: CAISPDSSYEQYF
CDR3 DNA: TGTGCCATCAGCCCGGACAGTTCCTACGAGCAGTACTTC

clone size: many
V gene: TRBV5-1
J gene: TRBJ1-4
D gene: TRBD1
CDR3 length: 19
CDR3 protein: CASSFPGGQGRGTNEKLFF
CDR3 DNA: TGCGCCAGCAGCTTCCCGGGGGGACAGGGCCGAGGGACTAATGAAAAACTGTTTTTT

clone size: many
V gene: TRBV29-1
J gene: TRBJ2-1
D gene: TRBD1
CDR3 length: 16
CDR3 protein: CSVVKGGRQGYDEQFF
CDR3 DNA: TGCAGCGTTGTAAAGGGTGGGAGACAGGGTTATGATGAGCAGTTCTTC

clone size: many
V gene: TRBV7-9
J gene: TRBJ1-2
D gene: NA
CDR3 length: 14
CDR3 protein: CASSLPGATEGYTF
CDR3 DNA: TGTGCCAGCAGCTTACCCGGGGCGACGGAAGGCTACACCTTC

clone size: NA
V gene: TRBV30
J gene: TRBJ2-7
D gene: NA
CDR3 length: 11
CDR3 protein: CAWSATYEQYF
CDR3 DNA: TGTGCCTGGAGCGCGACCTACGAGCAGTACTTC

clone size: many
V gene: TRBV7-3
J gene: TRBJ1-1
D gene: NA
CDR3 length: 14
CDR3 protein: CASSRGPMNTEAFF
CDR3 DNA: TGTGCCAGCAGCCGGGGACCTATGAACACTGAAGCTTTCTTT

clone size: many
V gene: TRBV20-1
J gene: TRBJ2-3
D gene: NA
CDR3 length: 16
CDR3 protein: CSARDAGTESTDTQYF
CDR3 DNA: TGCAGTGCTAGAGATGCGGGGACAGAAAGTACAGATACGCAGTATTTT

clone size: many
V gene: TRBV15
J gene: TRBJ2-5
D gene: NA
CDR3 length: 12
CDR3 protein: CATSKEAETQYF
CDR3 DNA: TGTGCCACCAGCAAGGAAGCAGAGACCCAGTACTTC

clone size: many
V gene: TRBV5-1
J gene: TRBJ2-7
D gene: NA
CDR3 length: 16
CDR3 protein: CASSSTSAAVRYEQYF
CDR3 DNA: TGCGCCAGCAGTTCCACCTCCGCGGCAGTGAGGTACGAGCAGTACTTC

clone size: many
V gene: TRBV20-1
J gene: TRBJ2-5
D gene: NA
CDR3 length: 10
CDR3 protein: CSARLETQYF
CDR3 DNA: TGCAGTGCTAGGCTCGAGACCCAGTACTTC

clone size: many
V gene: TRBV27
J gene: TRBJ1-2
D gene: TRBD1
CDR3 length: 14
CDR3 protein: CASSLSGTGYGYTF
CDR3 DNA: TGTGCCAGCAGTTTATCGGGGACAGGCTATGGCTACACCTTC

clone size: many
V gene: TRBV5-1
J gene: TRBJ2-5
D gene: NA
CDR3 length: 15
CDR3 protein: CASSSVTGLAETQYF
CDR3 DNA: TGCGCCAGCAGCTCAGTTACAGGGCTCGCAGAGACCCAGTACTTC